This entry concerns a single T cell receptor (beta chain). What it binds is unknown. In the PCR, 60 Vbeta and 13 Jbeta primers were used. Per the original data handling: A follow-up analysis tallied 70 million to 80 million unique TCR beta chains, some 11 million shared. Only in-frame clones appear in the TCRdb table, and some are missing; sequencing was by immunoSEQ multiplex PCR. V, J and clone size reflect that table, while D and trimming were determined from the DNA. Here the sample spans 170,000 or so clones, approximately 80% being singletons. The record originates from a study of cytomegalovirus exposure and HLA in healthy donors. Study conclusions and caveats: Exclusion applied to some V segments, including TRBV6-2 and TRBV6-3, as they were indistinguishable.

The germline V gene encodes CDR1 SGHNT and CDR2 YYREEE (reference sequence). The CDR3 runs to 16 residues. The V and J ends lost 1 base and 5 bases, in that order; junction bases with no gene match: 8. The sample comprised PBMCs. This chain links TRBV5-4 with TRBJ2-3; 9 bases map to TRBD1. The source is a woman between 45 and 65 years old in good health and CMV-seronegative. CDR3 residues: CASSLPTGGELDTQYF. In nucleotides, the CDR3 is TGTGCCAGCAGCTTGCCTACAGGGGGCGAGTTAGATACGCAGTATTTT.